The present T cell receptor beta chain was sequenced within a study of a mutant IDH1 vaccine in newly diagnosed glioma. In the study overall: Former treatment meant radiotherapy, temozolomide, or both; the majority had gotten both.

The CDR3 spans 15 residues. V was shortened by 1 base and J by 2 bases, with 11 bases between the two germline ends. Germline V lookup: CDR1 SNHLY, CDR2 FYNNEI. Regarding time point: baseline, week 1 (first vaccination visit). Described treatment: pre-vaccination baseline after standard-of-care therapy. The protocol was immunoSEQ multiplex PCR, while the TCRdb copy is restricted to in-frame clones and leaves out a portion. The sample has about 33,000 clones; less than 90% are singletons. The clonotype comes from a woman in her forties with glioma. This chain uses TRBV2 with TRBJ2-5; D remains ambiguous. The source was PBMCs, collected from a glioma patient treated with radiotherapy, temozolomide or both. The CDR3 DNA reads as TGTGCCAGCAGTGAAGAGTGGGCCCTACAAGAGACCCAGTACTTC. Translated, it gives CASSEEWALQETQYF. Complete variable domain (other parts from reference TRBV2 and TRBJ2-5): EPEVTQTPSHQVTQMGQEVILRCVPISNHLYFYWYRQILGQKVEFLVSFYNNEISEKSEIFDDQFSVERPDGSNFTLKIRSTKLEDSAMYFCASSEEWALQETQYFGPGTRLLVL.